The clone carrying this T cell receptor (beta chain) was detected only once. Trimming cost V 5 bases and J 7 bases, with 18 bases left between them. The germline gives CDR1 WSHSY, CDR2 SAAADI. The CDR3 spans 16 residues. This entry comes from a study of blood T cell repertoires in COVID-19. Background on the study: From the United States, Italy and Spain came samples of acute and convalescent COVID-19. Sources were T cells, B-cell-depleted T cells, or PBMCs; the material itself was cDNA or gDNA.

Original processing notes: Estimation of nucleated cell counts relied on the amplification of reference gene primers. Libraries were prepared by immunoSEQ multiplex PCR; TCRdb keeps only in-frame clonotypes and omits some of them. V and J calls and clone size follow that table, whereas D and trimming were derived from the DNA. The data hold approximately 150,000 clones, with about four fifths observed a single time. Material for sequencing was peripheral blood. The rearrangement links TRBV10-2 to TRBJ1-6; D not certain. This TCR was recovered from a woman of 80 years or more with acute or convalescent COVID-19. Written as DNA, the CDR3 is TGCGCCAGCAGTACTAGCATGGTTTTGGAAAATTCACCCCTCCACTTT. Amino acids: CASSTSMVLENSPLHF.